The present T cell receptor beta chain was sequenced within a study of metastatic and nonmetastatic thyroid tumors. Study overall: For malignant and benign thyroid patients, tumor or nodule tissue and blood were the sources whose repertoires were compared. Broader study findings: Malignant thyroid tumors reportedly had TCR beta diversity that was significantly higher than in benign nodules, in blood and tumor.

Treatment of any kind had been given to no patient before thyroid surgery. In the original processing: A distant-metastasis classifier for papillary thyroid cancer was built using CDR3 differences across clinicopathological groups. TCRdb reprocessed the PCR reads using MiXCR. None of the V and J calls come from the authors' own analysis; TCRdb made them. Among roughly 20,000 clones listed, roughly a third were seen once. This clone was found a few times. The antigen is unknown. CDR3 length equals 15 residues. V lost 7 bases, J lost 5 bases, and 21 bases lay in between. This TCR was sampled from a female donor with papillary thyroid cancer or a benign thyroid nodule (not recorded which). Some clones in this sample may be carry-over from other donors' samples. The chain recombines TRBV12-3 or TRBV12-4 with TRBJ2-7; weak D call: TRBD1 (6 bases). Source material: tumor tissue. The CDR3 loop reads CASIYGNGQTNEQYF. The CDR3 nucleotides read TGTGCCAGCATCTATGGAAATGGACAGACCAACGAGCAGTACTTC.